The rows below give T cell receptor beta chains drawn from one sample of a study of OX40 agonist ivuxolimab in advanced cancers. Some clones are missing from TCRdb's copy, which holds only in-frame ones; the method was immunoSEQ multiplex PCR. The data show tens of thousands of clones, with approximately 90% seen just once and about 0.3% held by the top ten. The material sequenced was CD4+ or CD8+ T cells sorted from blood, taken in a trial of the OX40 agonist ivuxolimab. These TCRs come from an adult with an advanced solid tumor such as melanoma, head and neck, liver or kidney cancer. CDR3s include the opening cysteine and the closing phenylalanine or tryptophan. The order of the fields is clone size, D gene, CDR3 length, V gene, J gene, CDR3 protein, CDR3 DNA. A D gene is named only where the DNA matches it firmly. Some rows have no size entry. The others give once, few or many, or a class for an expanded clone.

once	-	16	TRBV4-1	TRBJ2-7	CASSQSDNRERYEQYF	TGCGCCAGCAGCCAATCCGACAACCGCGAGAGATACGAGCAGTACTTC
-	-	15	TRBV5-1	TRBJ1-3	CASSWDGNSGNTIYF	TGCGCCAGCAGCTGGGACGGAAACTCTGGAAACACCATATATTTT
-	TRBD2	14	TRBV7-9	TRBJ2-5	CASSLGTSVETQYF	TGTGCCAGCAGCTTAGGGACTAGCGTAGAGACCCAGTACTTC
-	-	15	TRBV9	TRBJ2-2	CASSVGGANTGELFF	TGTGCCAGCAGCGTCGGCGGGGCGAACACCGGGGAGCTGTTTTTT
-	TRBD1	15	TRBV6-5	TRBJ2-7	CASSYSGQVSYEQYF	TGTGCCAGCAGTTACTCGGGACAGGTCTCCTACGAGCAGTACTTC
-	-	13	TRBV14	TRBJ2-2	CASSQLRTGELFF	TGTGCCAGCAGCCAATTGCGAACCGGGGAGCTGTTTTTT
-	-	14	TRBV19	TRBJ1-1	CASSIQGRGTEAFF	TGTGCCAGTAGTATACAAGGGCGAGGAACTGAAGCTTTCTTT
-	-	13	TRBV5-6	TRBJ1-5	CASSFGRDQPQHF	TGTGCCAGCAGCTTTGGCAGGGATCAGCCCCAGCATTTT
-	TRBD2	15	TRBV9	TRBJ2-7	CASSKGTSEYYEQYF	TGTGCCAGCAGCAAAGGGACTAGCGAGTATTACGAGCAGTACTTC
-	-	15	TRBV2	TRBJ2-7	CASSENGRSPYEQYF	TGTGCCAGCAGTGAAAACGGACGCTCGCCCTACGAGCAGTACTTC
-	-	15	TRBV6-6	TRBJ1-4	CASSLRTARNEKLFF	TGTGCCAGCAGTCTTCGGACAGCGCGTAATGAAAAACTGTTTTTT
few	-	13	TRBV19	TRBJ2-7	CASSIDFGSEQYF	TGTGCCAGTAGTATAGACTTCGGATCCGAGCAGTACTTC
few	-	13	TRBV6-5	TRBJ2-2	CASTPGASGELFF	TGTGCCAGCACCCCAGGAGCGTCCGGGGAGCTGTTTTTT
-	-	15	TRBV18	TRBJ2-7	CASSLFGTPSYEQYF	TGTGCCAGCTCACTATTCGGGACGCCTTCCTACGAGCAGTACTTC
once	-	18	TRBV5-5	TRBJ1-5	CASSLVASNLASNQPQHF	TGTGCCAGCAGCTTGGTCGCCTCCAACTTGGCGAGCAATCAGCCCCAGCATTTT
-	TRBD2	16	TRBV6-1	TRBJ2-3	CASSESLAGLADTQYF	TGTGCCAGCAGCGAAAGTCTAGCGGGACTCGCAGATACGCAGTATTTT
-	-	13	TRBV18	TRBJ1-5	CASSSRGNQPQHF	TGTGCCAGCTCGTCTAGGGGGAATCAGCCCCAGCATTTT
-	TRBD2	17	TRBV5-8	TRBJ2-7	CASSPGLAGILTYEQYF	TGTGCCAGCAGCCCGGGACTAGCGGGCATACTCACCTACGAGCAGTACTTC
once	TRBD2	15	TRBV18	TRBJ2-5	CASSPPMGGEETQYF	TGTGCCAGCTCACCGCCCATGGGGGGGGAAGAGACCCAGTACTTC
-	-	15	TRBV6-1	TRBJ1-2	CASSPEGTVPYGYTF	TGTGCCAGCAGCCCCGAGGGTACAGTGCCCTATGGCTACACCTTC
few	TRBD2	17	TRBV9	TRBJ2-3	CASSQTSGRAGADTQYF	TGTGCCAGCAGCCAAACTAGCGGGAGGGCCGGGGCAGATACGCAGTATTTT
-	TRBD2	14	TRBV5-1	TRBJ2-5	CASSSGSGQETQYF	TGCGCCAGCAGTAGCGGGAGTGGCCAAGAGACCCAGTACTTC
-	TRBD2	15	TRBV30	TRBJ2-1	CAWSVSGTPYNEQFF	TGTGCCTGGAGTGTTAGCGGGACCCCCTACAATGAGCAGTTCTTC
-	-	13	TRBV11-1	TRBJ2-7	CASSLALSMEQYF	TGTGCCAGCAGCTTAGCCTTAAGCATGGAGCAGTACTTC
-	-	15	TRBV6-1	TRBJ2-3	CASSVRPGETDTQYF	TGTGCCAGCAGTGTGAGGCCAGGGGAGACAGATACGCAGTATTTT